The rows below give T cell receptor beta chains drawn from one sample of a study of shared T cell receptors in the human thymus. Some clones are missing from TCRdb's copy, which holds only in-frame ones; the method was immunoSEQ multiplex PCR. Of about 500,000 clones listed, roughly 74% are singletons. The sample also formed part of further work on human thymus T cells.

Sequenced material: thymocytes. The origin of the receptors is a boy in the first two years of life with a congenital heart defect. Both conserved end residues are part of each CDR3. The D gene is left open where the match is weak.

TRBV27	18	TRBD2	TRBJ2-7	CASTPGVLAGELGNEQYF
TRBV27	16	TRBD1	TRBJ1-5	CASSYPGQGAGQPQHF
TRBV6-6	15	NA	TRBJ2-3	CASSDPTGYTDTQYF
TRBV7-7	20	TRBD2	TRBJ2-5	CASSSHYQLGRTSDQETQYF
TRBV13	12	NA	TRBJ1-2	CASSGRVYGYTF
TRBV7-9	12	NA	TRBJ2-7	CASSPGWREQYF
TRBV19	17	NA	TRBJ2-5	CASSPSGQGLYQETQYF
TRBV14	17	TRBD2	TRBJ2-5	CASSPPPGEGLWETQYF
TRBV7-6	16	TRBD2	TRBJ2-1	CASSSRGLAEFNEQFF
TRBV5-1	17	TRBD2	TRBJ2-2	CASSLDGLAGGTGELFF
TRBV5-1	15	NA	TRBJ2-5	CASSLLAALGETQYF
TRBV25-1	16	NA	TRBJ2-1	CASSAAEVGRTNEQFF
TRBV5-1	16	NA	TRBJ2-5	CASSSGAGGWGETQYF
TRBV27	17	TRBD2	TRBJ2-7	CASSTSGLAVISYEQYF
TRBV19	16	NA	TRBJ2-2	CASSIGGPTGTGELFF
TRBV14	15	NA	TRBJ2-7	CASSQGENYSYEQYF
TRBV5-4	14	NA	TRBJ1-1	CASSLWAGNTEAFF
TRBV30	17	TRBD2	TRBJ2-7	CAWSKPTETSGTYEQYF
TRBV19	15	NA	TRBJ2-2	CASSMKKRDTGELFF
TRBV14	14	NA	TRBJ2-5	CASSQPAGRETQYF
TRBV11-2	17	NA	TRBJ2-3	CASRNARQNISTDTQYF
TRBV29-1	16	TRBD2	TRBJ2-4	CSVPSGRTGLENIQYF
TRBV9	15	NA	TRBJ2-5	CASSVSEGAQETQYF
TRBV29-1	15	TRBD1	TRBJ2-7	CSVEVPGQGPYEQYF
TRBV27	17	TRBD2	TRBJ2-1	CASLPSLGLAGAYEQFF
TRBV4-3	18	TRBD2	TRBJ2-7	CASSQEDGGSGRAYEQYF
TRBV7-3	15	TRBD1	TRBJ2-7	CASSLTGTGDYEQYF
TRBV27	14	NA	TRBJ2-7	CASSSWLATYEQYF
TRBV29-1	15	TRBD2	TRBJ2-2	CSAAREASDHGELFF
TRBV29-1	14	TRBD1	TRBJ2-7	CSVQQGAMRYEQYF
TRBV5-1	16	NA	TRBJ1-3	CASRPTFTGFGNTIYF
TRBV5-4	15	NA	TRBJ2-1	CASSLDVASYNEQFF
TRBV5-6	14	TRBD1	TRBJ1-4	CASSNGQAPSWTFF
TRBV5-6	18	TRBD2	TRBJ2-5	CASSCGQREGRGQETQYF
TRBV27	16	TRBD2	TRBJ2-2	CASSLSGLAGFGELFF
TRBV29-1	15	TRBD1	TRBJ1-1	CSVPRPGTGNTEAFF
TRBV9	16	TRBD2	TRBJ2-5	CASSVDASGAQETQYF
TRBV5-1	12	NA	TRBJ2-7	CASSLSGVEQYF
TRBV28	15	TRBD1	TRBJ1-5	CASTGTVSSNQPQHF